Each of the 24 T cell receptor beta chains below was sequenced from the same sample in a study of T cell repertoires in cytomegalovirus infection. Their specific antigens are unknown. TCRdb re-called the reads with MiXCR, one entry per CDR3 protein. Here the sample spans fewer than 65,000 distinct CDR3 sequences, over 15% being singletons. The starting material was CD8+ T cells from cultured PBMCs, obtained from culture after CMV antigen stimulation. The receptors stem from a human donor in good health (CMV status not recorded). Some clones in this sample may be carry-over from other donors' samples.

The chain carries TRBV19 and TRBJ2-1; 11 bases are a match to TRBD1. V lost 1 base to trimming and J lost 3 bases; unmatched junction nucleotides: 2. The germline V gene encodes CDR1 LNHDA and CDR2 SQIVND (reference sequence). The CDR3 runs 16 residues. The CDR3, as DNA: TGTGCCAGTAGTATAGCGGGGACAGGGGGCTACAATGAGCAGTTCTTC. Protein: CASSIAGTGGYNEQFF.

The chain recombines TRBV19 with TRBJ1-1; D is ambiguous. Germline values: CDR1 LNHDA, CDR2 SQIVND (reference sequence). The CDR3 covers 13 residues. V lost 2 bases, J lost 5 bases, and 9 bases lay in between. CDR3 coding DNA: TGTGCCAGTAGTATAATTCCCTCGACTGAAGCTTTCTTT. Amino acids: CASSIIPSTEAFF.

The V call is TRBV7-9, the J call TRBJ2-1; D might be TRBD1 or TRBD2, each matching 5 bases. The germline gives CDR1 SEHNR, CDR2 FQNEAQ (reference sequence). The V gene lost 5 bases and the J gene lost 5 bases, with 13 bases spanning the gap. The CDR3 sequence is 14 residues long. CDR3 region: CASSLPGTHNEQFF. The CDR3 nucleotides are TGTGCCAGCAGCCTTCCAGGGACCCACAATGAGCAGTTCTTC.

This clonotype was found a few times. The chain carries TRBV6-6 and TRBJ2-7; 8 bases map to TRBD2. Germline lookup yields CDR1 MNHNY and CDR2 SVGAGI (reference sequence). With V trimmed by 2 bases and J by 3 bases, 0 bases remained unmatched. There are 13 residues in the CDR3. The CDR3 nucleotides read TGTGCCAGCAGTTACGCGGGAGGCTACGAGCAGTACTTC. Protein product: CASSYAGGYEQYF.

This clonotype has a handful of counts. The rearrangement links TRBV27 to TRBJ2-3; TRBD1 is a possible D gene (5 bases). This CDR3 has 15 amino acids. Trimming cost V 2 bases and J 5 bases, with 14 bases left between them. Germline V gene data show CDR1 as MNHEY and CDR2 as SMNVEV (reference sequence). CDR3 loop: CASSLRARVGDTQYF. The CDR3 DNA sequence: TGTGCCAGCAGTTTACGGGCCAGGGTTGGAGATACGCAGTATTTT.

The V call is TRBV12-3 or TRBV12-4, the J call TRBJ2-3; D perhaps matches TRBD2 (6 bases). The CDR3 has 15 residues. Trimming took 7 bases from V and 5 from J, leaving 19 bases between them. The DNA for the CDR3 is TGTGCCAGCACCCCCTGGGGAGGTGTTGTAGATACGCAGTATTTT. It encodes CASTPWGGVVDTQYF.

This chain links TRBV6-2 or TRBV6-3 with TRBJ2-1; no definite D call. There are 14 residues in the CDR3. The germline CDR1 and CDR2 sequences are MNHEY and SVGEGT. V shed 2 bases and J shed 8 bases, with 13 bases lying between them. The CDR3 nucleotides read TGTGCCAGCAGTTACGCCCAGGATTTGGATGAGCAGTTCTTC. Translation gives CASSYAQDLDEQFF.

There are many counts of this clonotype. J is TRBJ2-2 and V is TRBV6-5; the match to TRBD1 covers 8 bases. This CDR3 has 15 residues. Trimming removed 4 bases from V and 1 base from J; junction bases left unmatched: 2. Per germline, CDR1 MNHEY and CDR2 SVGAGI. The CDR3 DNA is TGTGCCAGCAGTTGGGGGACAGGGAACACCGGGGAGCTGTTTTTT. Protein sequence: CASSWGTGNTGELFF.

The gene calls are TRBV6-2 or TRBV6-3 and TRBJ2-5; 8 positions match TRBD2. Losses at the gene ends were 2 bases for V and 11 bases for J; bases not matched to a gene: 7. Looked up from germline, CDR1 is MNHEY and CDR2 is SVGEGT. This CDR3 contains 13 residues. The CDR3: CASSYGLAVLQYF. The DNA for the CDR3 is TGTGCCAGCAGTTACGGACTAGCCGTCCTGCAGTACTTC.

The J gene is TRBJ2-1, the V gene TRBV6-5; TRBD2 aligns across 8 bases. This CDR3 contains 15 residues. CDR1 is MNHEY, CDR2 SVGAGI, per germline. V gave up 4 bases and J gave up 3 bases; unmatched junction bases: 5. In DNA form, the CDR3 reads TGTGCCAGCAGTTTTGGCCTAGCGGGCTACAATGAGCAGTTCTTC. Translated, it gives CASSFGLAGYNEQFF.

The chain uses TRBV19 and TRBJ2-7; D call uncertain. With 9 bases removed from V and 1 base from J, the gap between germline ends came to 7 bases. Germline V lookup: CDR1 LNHDA, CDR2 SQIVND (reference sequence). This CDR3 region has 11 residues. The CDR3 region is CASGPSYEQYF. The CDR3 DNA is TGTGCCAGCGGACCGTCCTACGAGCAGTACTTC.

The chain links TRBV19 to TRBJ2-1, with D tentatively TRBD1 (6 bases). Trimming stripped 3 bases from V and 8 bases from J, with 11 bases between. CDR1 is LNHDA, CDR2 SQIVND, per germline (reference sequence). The CDR3 loop spans 13 amino acids. Here the CDR3 DNA reads TGTGCCAGTAGTATGGCAGGGGCCGATGAGCAGTTCTTC. Translation: CASSMAGADEQFF.

The sample holds many counts of this clonotype. The chain joins TRBV7-9 to TRBJ1-1; TRBD1 might be the D (6 bases). CDR3 length: 12 residues. Per the germline V gene, CDR1 is SEHNR and CDR2 is FQNEAQ (reference sequence). V lost 3 bases and J lost 7, with 9 bases in between. CDR3 region: CASSFGQSEAFF. The CDR3 nucleotides are TGTGCCAGCAGCTTTGGACAGAGTGAAGCTTTCTTT.

This clonotype was detected ten times or more. The V and J genes are TRBV6-2 or TRBV6-3 and TRBJ2-7; 8 bases fit TRBD2. CDR3 length: 13 residues. V was clipped by 6 bases and J by 6 bases; unmatched bases: 7. Germline CDR1 MNHEY, CDR2 SVGEGT. The CDR3 DNA is TGTGCCAGCAGACAGCGGGAGTGGGGCGAGCAGTACTTC. It codes for CASRQREWGEQYF.

A few counts support this clonotype. The rearrangement links TRBV28 to TRBJ2-3; D is unresolved. The CDR3 has 15 residues. In germline, CDR1 is MDHEN, CDR2 SYDVKM. V shed 2 bases and J shed 4 bases, with 13 bases lying between them. CDR3 coding DNA: TGTGCCAGCAGTTTAACTCCAGCGCTCTCAGATACGCAGTATTTT. Amino acid sequence: CASSLTPALSDTQYF.

The genes are TRBV7-8 and TRBJ1-1, with D unclear. Between the trimmed V and J ends, which lost 5 bases and 1 base, there was a span of 8 bases. The CDR3 has 13 residues. Germline lookup yields CDR1 SGHVS and CDR2 FQNEAQ. The CDR3 here is CASSPGPNTEAFF. CDR3 sequence (DNA): TGTGCCAGCAGCCCTGGGCCGAACACTGAAGCTTTCTTT.

This clonotype was observed a handful of times. This chain joins TRBV7-9 and TRBJ2-2, with TRBD1 identical over 8 bases. V trimming: 5 bases; J trimming: 5 bases; junction bases outside the gene matches: 4. Germline CDR1 reads SEHNR; CDR2 reads FQNEAQ (reference sequence). The CDR3 loop spans 14 amino acids. The CDR3 DNA is TGTGCCAGCAGCCCGGGACAGGCAACCGGGGAGCTGTTTTTT. Protein sequence: CASSPGQATGELFF.

This chain connects TRBV7-6 to TRBJ1-1, with 8 nucleotides matching TRBD1. Trimming removed 5 bases from V and 3 bases from J; junction bases left unmatched: 8. The CDR3 totals 15 residues. Germline CDR1 reads SGHVS; CDR2 reads FNYEAQ. In DNA, the CDR3 is TGTGCCAGCAGCGCGCGCAGGGGGCTTGACACTGAAGCTTTCTTT. It yields the protein CASSARRGLDTEAFF.

The chain combines TRBV7-3 with TRBJ2-5; the D gene is possibly TRBD1 (5 bases). V was clipped by 1 base and J by 4 bases, with 13 bases between them. The length of the CDR3 is 15 residues. The V gene's germline CDR1 is SGHTA and CDR2 FQGTGA. For the CDR3, the DNA is TGTGCCAGCAGCTTAAATGGCAGGGTAACAGAGACCCAGTACTTC. This sequence encodes CASSLNGRVTETQYF.

V usage is TRBV7-2 and J usage is TRBJ1-1, with D perhaps TRBD1 (6 bases). The CDR3 length is 15 residues. Trimming removed 5 bases from V and 2 bases from J, with 15 bases in between. The germline CDR1 and CDR2 sequences are SGHTA and FQGNSA. This chain's CDR3 is CASSPRQEGNTEAFF. The CDR3 region has the DNA TGTGCCAGCAGCCCTCGACAGGAGGGCAACACTGAAGCTTTCTTT.

The table lists this clonotype with a few counts. The V gene is TRBV19, the J gene TRBJ2-1; D is uncertain. The V end was cut by 8 bases, the J end by 6 bases, with 8 bases between. Germline V gives CDR1 LNHDA, CDR2 SQIVND (reference sequence). This CDR3 region has 11 residues. CDR3 DNA: TGTGCCAGTGGGGTATCCAATGAGCAGTTCTTC. Its protein product is CASGVSNEQFF. Full variable domain (outside the CDR3, taken from reference TRBV19 and TRBJ2-1): DGGITQSPKYLFRKEGQNVTLSCEQNLNHDAMYWYRQDPGQGLRLIYYSQIVNDFQKGDIAEGYSVSREKKESFPLTVTSAQKNPTAFYLCASGVSNEQFFGPGTRLTVL.

The chain has TRBV20-1 and TRBJ1-4; D not resolved. CDR1 and CDR2 (germline): DFQATT, SNEGSKA (reference sequence). CDR3 length: 17 residues. V was pared by 0 bases and J by 0 bases, with 14 bases between. CDR3 region: CSARDWPDHTTNEKLFF. The CDR3, as DNA: TGCAGTGCTAGAGATTGGCCAGACCACACAACTAATGAAAAACTGTTTTTT.

The table lists this clonotype with a count of one. Since a much larger clone is just one base distant, this may be a read error. This chain joins TRBV4-1 and TRBJ2-3; D not resolved. Trimming took off 0 bases at V and 4 bases at J, with 14 bases between the two ends. CDR1 is MGHRA, CDR2 YSYEKL, per germline. This CDR3 is built from 16 residues. CDR3 bases: TGCGCCAGCAGCCAAGAAACCCAGCGTGGCTCAGATACGCAGTATTTT. Residues: CASSQETQRGSDTQYF.

The V call is TRBV7-2, the J call TRBJ1-5; D gene ambiguous. Germline lookup yields CDR1 SGHTA and CDR2 FQGNSA. The ends were cut back, 4 bases at V and 1 base at J, with 11 bases in the middle. This CDR3 contains 15 residues. The CDR3 sequence is CASSSLLGSNQPQHF. The CDR3 nucleotides read TGTGCCAGCAGCTCCCTGCTGGGAAGCAATCAGCCCCAGCATTTT.